This TCR beta chain was sequenced in a study of blood T cell repertoires in COVID-19. About the study: Samples came from the United States, Italy and Spain, spanning acute and convalescent COVID-19.

The CDR3 totals 12 residues. Germline V lookup: CDR1 MNHEY, CDR2 SVGAGI. V gave up 0 bases and J gave up 8 bases, with 7 bases separating them. Sequencing was performed with immunoSEQ multiplex PCR; in TCRdb, only in-frame clones are kept and a portion is missing. The data contain approximately 46,000 clones, around four fifths of them singletons. In this sample, this clone turned up once. This TCR derives from a human donor in a cohort sampled during active COVID-19. Sample: peripheral blood. The chain recombines TRBV6-5 with TRBJ1-2, with D tentatively TRBD1 (6 bases). The CDR3 DNA is TGTGCCAGCAGTTACTCTCAGGGGGGCTACACCTTC. Translation: CASSYSQGGYTF.